The source of this T cell receptor beta chain is a study of shared clonotypes between healthy human individuals. Across the whole study: Researchers drew samples from two women and three men aged 18 to 49.

Measured with immunoSEQ multiplex PCR; TCRdb has only the in-frame clones, and not every one. There are about 490,000 clones in the sample; around 80% occur only once, and about an eighth lies in the top ten. The specimen was PBMCs. The source of this sequence is a woman aged 40 to 50 in good health. Some clones in this sample may be carry-over from other donors' samples.

In nucleotides, the CDR3 is TGTGCCAGCAGCTTTCAGACAGGGGCGGACTATGGCTACACCTTC. Encoded protein: CASSFQTGADYGYTF. V gene TRBV7-2 combines with J gene TRBJ1-2; 8 nucleotides align to TRBD1. The ends lost 3 bases at V and 3 bases at J; junction bases unmatched: 6. CDR3 length equals 15 residues. From germline, CDR1 is SGHTA and CDR2 FQGNSA.